The source of this T cell receptor (beta chain) is a study of cytomegalovirus exposure and HLA in healthy donors. Overall study context: In a later analysis, it was reported that the approximately 110 validation repertoires had been produced on the same platform as the 690 or so repertoires belonging to the first cohort.

The CDR3 extends over 12 amino acids. CDR1 GTSNPN and CDR2 SVGIG come from the germline V gene (reference sequence). V was clipped by 0 bases and J by 9 bases; unmatched bases: 4. Clones were sequenced by immunoSEQ multiplex PCR, and TCRdb holds only the in-frame ones, with some missing. Found here are about 120,000 clones, 70% to 90% of them singletons; the top ten hold around 1.9%. In the case of this clone: Its antigen remains unidentified.

Separate from the approximately 720-subject first cohort, the roughly 120-subject validation cohort was the one that the donors belonged to. Overall study findings and caveats: The authors enumerated 180 or so TCR beta chains as linked to cytomegalovirus. Cytomegalovirus status was reportedly diagnosed by the classifier with high specificity and sensitivity.

The chain carries TRBV30 and TRBJ2-5; 7 positions match TRBD2. The clonotype was recovered from a woman in her twenties or thirties in good health and CMV-seronegative. The sample consisted of PBMCs. The CDR3 loop is CAWSVKREAQYF. The DNA for the CDR3 is TGTGCCTGGAGTGTAAAACGGGAGGCCCAGTACTTC.